The clone carrying this TCR beta chain was seen a single time. This CDR3 comprises 15 residues. The V end was cut by 2 bases, the J end by 1 base, with 9 bases between. Germline V gene sequence: CDR1 SGHRS, CDR2 YFSETQ. This record comes from a study of cytotoxic CD8 clonotypes in ibrutinib-treated CLL. Assay: immunoSEQ multiplex PCR; the TCRdb copy retains only in-frame clones and omits some. The repertoire holds some 140,000 clones, with approximately 90% as singletons. The chain has TRBV5-1 and TRBJ2-2, with no clear D. This specimen consisted of PBMCs, obtained after 12 months of ibrutinib treatment. The TCR was taken from a human donor with chronic lymphocytic leukemia. Here the CDR3 reads CASSLVTGNTGELFF. CDR3 sequence (DNA): TGCGCCAGCAGCTTAGTAACTGGGAACACCGGGGAGCTGTTTTTT.